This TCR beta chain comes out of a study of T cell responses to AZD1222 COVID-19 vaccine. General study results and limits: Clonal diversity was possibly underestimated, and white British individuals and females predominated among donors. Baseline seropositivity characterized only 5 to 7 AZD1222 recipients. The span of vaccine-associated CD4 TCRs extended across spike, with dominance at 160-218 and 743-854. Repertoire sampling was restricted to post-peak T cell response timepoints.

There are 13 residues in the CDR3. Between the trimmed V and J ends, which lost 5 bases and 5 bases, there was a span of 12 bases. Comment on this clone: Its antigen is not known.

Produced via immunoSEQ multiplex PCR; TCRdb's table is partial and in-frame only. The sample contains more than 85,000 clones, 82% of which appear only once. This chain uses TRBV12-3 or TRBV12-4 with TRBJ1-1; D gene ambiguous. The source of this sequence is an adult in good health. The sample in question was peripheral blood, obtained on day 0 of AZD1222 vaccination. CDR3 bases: TGTGCCAGCAGTACAACCGGGAGGACTGAAGCTTTCTTT. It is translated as CASSTTGRTEAFF.